Described below is a single T cell receptor (beta chain) sequence and its context. The antigen is not known. The data belong to a study of cytomegalovirus exposure and HLA in healthy donors. Findings and caveats of the study: Associated with cytomegalovirus, according to the listing, were 150 to 200 TCR beta chains.

The repertoire was sequenced with immunoSEQ multiplex PCR; TCRdb's copy has only in-frame clones and lacks some. The sample includes 75,000 to 90,000 clones, 95% seen only once; the top ten take roughly 0.75%. This CDR3 contains 19 residues. Germline CDR1 and CDR2: LGHNT and FRNRAP. V trimming: 3 bases; J trimming: 0 bases; junction bases outside the gene matches: 9. The sequenced sample was PBMCs. The chain couples TRBV12-5 to TRBJ2-2, with 11 bases identical to TRBD2. This clonotype was obtained from a young woman in good health and CMV-seronegative. The CDR3 is CASGFEIAGGPPNTGELFF. For the CDR3, the DNA is TGTGCTAGTGGTTTTGAGATAGCGGGGGGGCCCCCGAACACCGGGGAGCTGTTTTTT. Complete variable domain (other parts from reference TRBV12-5 and TRBJ2-2): DARVTQTPRHKVTEMGQEVTMRCQPILGHNTVFWYRQTMMQGLELLAYFRNRAPLDDSGMPKDRFSAEMPDATLATLKIQPSEPRDSAVYFCASGFEIAGGPPNTGELFFGEGSRLTVL.